One and the same sample provided the 16 T cell receptor beta chains below, sequenced in a study of spatial heterogeneity in lung cancer. Time point in this sample: sample taken at primary tumor resection. TCRdb reanalysed the 5' RACE reads using MiXCR and keeps one entry per CDR3 protein. The repertoire holds some 83,000 distinct CDR3 sequences, with 8% as singletons. The sequenced sample was PBMCs, obtained at surgery. The receptors were gathered from a male donor with early-stage non-small cell lung cancer.

This clonotype was picked up a small number of times. V is TRBV29-1 and J is TRBJ1-2; no firm D call. V was trimmed by 3 bases and J by 3 bases, leaving 17 bases between them. Looked up from germline, CDR1 is SQVTM and CDR2 is ANQGSEA. CDR3 length: 15 amino acids. The DNA of the CDR3 is TGCAGCGTTGACGGGAAGACAACAGTGGACTATGGCTACACCTTC. This gives the protein CSVDGKTTVDYGYTF.

This clonotype turned up a few times. The chain carries TRBV7-8 and TRBJ2-2; D is uncertain. The V end was cut by 5 bases, the J end by 6 bases, with 7 bases between. CDR3 length: 12 residues. Germline CDR1 reads SGHVS; CDR2 reads FQNEAQ. CDR3 loop: CASSIGPGELFF. CDR3 nucleotides: TGTGCCAGCAGCATAGGTCCCGGGGAGCTGTTTTTT.

The chain couples TRBV12-3 or TRBV12-4 to TRBJ1-1; D is possibly TRBD1 (5 bases). The CDR3 runs to 15 residues. V was shortened by 0 bases and J by 4 bases, with 12 bases between the two germline ends. The CDR3 region has the DNA TGTGCCAGCAGTTTAGCGCCGGGGCGAGGCACTGAAGCTTTCTTT. As protein: CASSLAPGRGTEAFF.

In its sample, this clonotype was seen once. A much larger clone lies one base from this, so it may be a read error. J is TRBJ2-3 and V is TRBV29-1; 7 bases match TRBD2. The CDR3 totals 11 residues. J gave up 11 bases and V 6 bases, and 8 bases lay outside the gene matches. Germline-derived CDR1 and CDR2 are SQVTM and ANQGSEA. In DNA form, the CDR3 reads TGCAGCGTGGATCCAGGGAGGGGGCAGTATTTT. Its translation: CSVDPGRGQYF.

This clonotype has a count of ten or more. The V and J genes are TRBV20-1 and TRBJ2-7; a weak D match, TRBD1 (6 bases). V shed 6 bases and J shed 2 bases, with 14 bases lying between them. Germline V gene sequence: CDR1 DFQATT, CDR2 SNEGSKA (reference sequence). The CDR3 is made up of 13 amino acids. The CDR3 spells CSAMGRGTYEQYF. The CDR3 bases are TGCAGTGCCATGGGCAGGGGAACCTACGAGCAGTACTTC.

This rearrangement joins TRBV11-1 to TRBJ2-2, with D possibly matching TRBD2 (5 bases). This CDR3 is built from 13 residues. The V end lost 5 bases, the J end lost 5 bases, and 9 bases lay between the germline ends. Germline assignment: CDR1 SGHAT and CDR2 FQDESV (reference sequence). Here the CDR3 reads CASSQRRTGELFF. The CDR3 DNA reads TGTGCCAGCAGCCAACGGAGGACCGGGGAGCTGTTTTTT.

In its sample, this clonotype was seen many times. The chain recombines TRBV11-2 with TRBJ1-6; D perhaps matches TRBD1 (5 bases). Trimming stripped 3 bases from V and 5 bases from J, with 11 bases between. Germline V CDR1 and CDR2: SGHAT, FQNNGV. The CDR3 runs 15 residues. CDR3 bases: TGTGCCAGCAGCTTGAGGGGCCTCGATAATTCACCCCTCCACTTT. This gives the protein CASSLRGLDNSPLHF. Using reference TRBV11-2 and TRBJ1-6 for the parts outside the CDR3, the full variable domain is EAGVAQSPRYKIIEKRQSVAFWCNPISGHATLYWYQQILGQGPKLLIQFQNNGVVDDSQLPKDRFSAERLKGVDSTLKIQPAKLEDSAVYLCASSLRGLDNSPLHFGNGTRLTVT.

The rearrangement joins TRBV7-2 to TRBJ1-5; 9 bases are shared with TRBD1. Germline-derived CDR1 and CDR2 are SGHTA and FQGNSA. The V segment lost 6 bases and the J segment 11 bases; nucleotides outside the gene matches: 8. This CDR3 contains 13 residues. The CDR3 loop is CASSPQGAKTQHF. The CDR3 DNA sequence: TGTGCCAGCAGTCCACAGGGGGCAAAGACCCAGCATTTT.

The CDR3 DNA reads as TGTGCCAGCAGTGAAATGCTAGCGGGATCCTACGAGCAGTACTTC. It translates to CASSEMLAGSYEQYF. The chain couples TRBV2 to TRBJ2-7; 9 bases are shared with TRBD2. J gave up 1 base and V 2 bases, and 3 bases lay outside the gene matches. Germline V gene data show CDR1 as SNHLY and CDR2 as FYNNEI. The length of the CDR3 is 15 residues. The full variable domain, rest sourced from reference TRBV2 and TRBJ2-7, is EPEVTQTPSHQVTQMGQEVILRCVPISNHLYFYWYRQILGQKVEFLVSFYNNEISEKSEIFDDQFSVERPDGSNFTLKIRSTKLEDSAMYFCASSEMLAGSYEQYFGPGTRLTVT.

This clonotype was counted between two and nine times. The chain links TRBV6-5 to TRBJ1-1; 7 bases line up with TRBD1. Germline V gives CDR1 MNHEY, CDR2 SVGAGI. The J segment lost 3 bases and the V segment lost 5 bases, leaving 3 bases of the junction unmatched. There are 13 residues in the CDR3. The CDR3 loop is CASSVDRDTEAFF. In DNA, the CDR3 is TGTGCCAGCAGTGTTGACAGGGACACTGAAGCTTTCTTT.

This chain joins TRBV3-1 and TRBJ1-1, with 7 bases identical to TRBD1. The CDR3 is 16 amino acids. CDR1 and CDR2 from the germline V gene are LGHDT and YNNKEL (reference sequence). The trim removed 4 bases at V and 0 bases at J, leaving 8 bases unmatched. CDR3: CASSLAQGMMNTEAFF. CDR3 nucleotide sequence: TGTGCCAGCAGCCTCGCACAGGGGATGATGAACACTGAAGCTTTCTTT.

This sequence joins TRBV11-2 and TRBJ2-5; D perhaps matches TRBD2 (5 bases). The CDR3 spans 14 residues. Germline values: CDR1 SGHAT, CDR2 FQNNGV. V was pared by 7 bases and J by 5 bases, with 17 bases between. CDR3 nucleotide sequence: TGTGCCAGCAAGGAAACGGGAAATCACGAGACCCAGTACTTC. Translated: CASKETGNHETQYF.

The V and J genes are TRBV11-2 and TRBJ2-1, with TRBD2 matching over 7 bases. Germline assignment: CDR1 SGHAT and CDR2 FQNNGV. CDR3 length: 12 residues. J lost 9 bases, V lost 7 bases, and 6 bases had no gene match. Written as DNA, the CDR3 is TGTGCCAGCACCGTGGGGGAGGGTGAGCAGTTCTTC. It encodes CASTVGEGEQFF.

The V and J genes are TRBV29-1 and TRBJ1-1; no reliable D call. Trimming left V 7 bases short and J 1 base short, with 4 bases between. The CDR3 has 10 amino acids. Per germline, CDR1 SQVTM and CDR2 ANQGSEA. The CDR3 sequence is CSGRNTEAFF. DNA for the CDR3: TGCAGCGGGAGGAACACTGAAGCTTTCTTT.

This clonotype was observed a handful of times. The rearrangement uses TRBV3-1 and TRBJ2-2; D is unresolved. Germline V gene lookup returns CDR1 LGHDT and CDR2 YNNKEL (reference sequence). This CDR3 contains 12 residues. Deletions cut 8 bases from V and 6 bases from J, with 10 bases between. DNA for the CDR3: TGTGCCAGCCTTTCTCTCGCCGGGGAGCTGTTTTTT. Its translation: CASLSLAGELFF.

This clonotype was counted many times. This chain connects TRBV5-1 to TRBJ2-7; D is ambiguous. The CDR3 sequence is 15 residues long. Germline V gene data show CDR1 as SGHRS and CDR2 as YFSETQ. V lost 7 bases to trimming and J lost 5 bases, with 22 bases between them. CDR3 sequence: CASCTSTGPNNEQYF. CDR3 DNA sequence: TGCGCCAGCTGTACCTCGACGGGCCCGAACAACGAGCAGTACTTC. Drawing the rest from reference TRBV5-1 and TRBJ2-7, the complete variable domain is KAGVTQTPRYLIKTRGQQVTLSCSPISGHRSVSWYQQTPGQGLQFLFEYFSETQRNKGNFPGRFSGRQFSNSRSEMNVSTLELGDSALYLCASCTSTGPNNEQYFGPGTRLTVT.